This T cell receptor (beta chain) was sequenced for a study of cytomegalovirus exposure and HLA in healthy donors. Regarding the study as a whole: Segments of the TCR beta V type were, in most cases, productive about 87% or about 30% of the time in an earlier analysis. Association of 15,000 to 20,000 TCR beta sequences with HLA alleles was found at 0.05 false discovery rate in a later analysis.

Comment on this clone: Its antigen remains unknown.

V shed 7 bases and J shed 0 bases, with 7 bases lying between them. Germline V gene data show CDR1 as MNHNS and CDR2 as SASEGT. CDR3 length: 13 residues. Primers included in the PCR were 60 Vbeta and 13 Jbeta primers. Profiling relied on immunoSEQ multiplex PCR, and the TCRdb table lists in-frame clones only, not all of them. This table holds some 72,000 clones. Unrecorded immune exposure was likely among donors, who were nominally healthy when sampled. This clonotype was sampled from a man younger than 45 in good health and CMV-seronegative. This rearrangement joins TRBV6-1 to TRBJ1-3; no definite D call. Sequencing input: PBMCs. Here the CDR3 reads CASTTHSGNTIYF. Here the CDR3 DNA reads TGTGCCAGCACCACTCACTCTGGAAACACCATATATTTT.